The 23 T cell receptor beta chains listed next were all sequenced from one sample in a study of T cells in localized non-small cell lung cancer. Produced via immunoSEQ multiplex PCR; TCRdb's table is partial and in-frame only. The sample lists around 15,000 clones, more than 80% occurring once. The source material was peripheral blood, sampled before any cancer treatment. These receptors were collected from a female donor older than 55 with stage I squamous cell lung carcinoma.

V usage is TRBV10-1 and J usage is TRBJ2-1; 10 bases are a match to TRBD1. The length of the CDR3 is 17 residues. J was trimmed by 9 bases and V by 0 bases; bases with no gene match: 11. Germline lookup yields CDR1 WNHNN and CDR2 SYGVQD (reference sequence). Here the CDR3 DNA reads TGCGCCAGCAGTGAGTCCCGGTACGGGACAGGGGCGGGTGAGCAGTTCTTC. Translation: CASSESRYGTGAGEQFF.

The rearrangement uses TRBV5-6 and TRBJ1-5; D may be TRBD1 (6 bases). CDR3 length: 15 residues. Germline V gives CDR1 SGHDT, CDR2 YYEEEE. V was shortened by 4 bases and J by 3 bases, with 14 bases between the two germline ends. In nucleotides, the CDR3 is TGTGCCAGCAGCCATAGGGGGGCTAACAATCAGCCCCAGCATTTT. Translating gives CASSHRGANNQPQHF.

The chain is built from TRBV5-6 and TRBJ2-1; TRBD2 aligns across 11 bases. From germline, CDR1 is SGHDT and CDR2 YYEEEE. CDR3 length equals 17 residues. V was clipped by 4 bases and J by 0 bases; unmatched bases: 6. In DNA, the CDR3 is TGTGCCAGCAGCCCCGGGACTAGCGGAAGCTCCTACAATGAGCAGTTCTTC. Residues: CASSPGTSGSSYNEQFF.

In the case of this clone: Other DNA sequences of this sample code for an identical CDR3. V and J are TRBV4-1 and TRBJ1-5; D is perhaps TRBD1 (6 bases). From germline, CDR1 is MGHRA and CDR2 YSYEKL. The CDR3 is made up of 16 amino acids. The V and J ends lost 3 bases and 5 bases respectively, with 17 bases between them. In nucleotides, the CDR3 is TGCGCCAGCAGCCATACGTTAACCAGGGGTCATCAGCCCCAGCATTTT. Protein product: CASSHTLTRGHQPQHF.

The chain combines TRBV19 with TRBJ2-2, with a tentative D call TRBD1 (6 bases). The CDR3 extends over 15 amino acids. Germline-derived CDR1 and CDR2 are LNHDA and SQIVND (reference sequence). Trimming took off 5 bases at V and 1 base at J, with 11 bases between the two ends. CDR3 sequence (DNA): TGTGCCAGTAGTTCCCGGACAGAGAACACCGGGGAGCTGTTTTTT. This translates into CASSSRTENTGELFF.

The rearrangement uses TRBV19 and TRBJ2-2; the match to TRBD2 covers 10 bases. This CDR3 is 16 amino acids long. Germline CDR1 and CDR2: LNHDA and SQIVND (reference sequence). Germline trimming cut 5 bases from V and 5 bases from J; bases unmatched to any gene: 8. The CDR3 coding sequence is TGTGCCAGTAGTCTAAGAGCGGGAGGGTGGACCGGGGAGCTGTTTTTT. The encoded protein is CASSLRAGGWTGELFF.

CDR3: CASSLNFGTDTQYF. CDR3 coding DNA: TGTGCCAGCAGCTTAAATTTCGGCACAGATACGCAGTATTTT. The chain is built from TRBV7-2 and TRBJ2-3; D is ambiguous. CDR3 length equals 14 residues. CDR1 is SGHTA and CDR2 is FQGNSA in the germline V gene. Trimming shortened V by 2 bases and J by 1 base, and 7 bases separated the two germline ends.

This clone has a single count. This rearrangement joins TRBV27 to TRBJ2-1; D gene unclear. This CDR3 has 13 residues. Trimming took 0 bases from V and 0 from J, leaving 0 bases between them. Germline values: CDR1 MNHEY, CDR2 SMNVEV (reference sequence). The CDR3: CASSLSSYNEQFF. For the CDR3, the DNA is TGTGCCAGCAGTTTATCCTCCTACAATGAGCAGTTCTTC.

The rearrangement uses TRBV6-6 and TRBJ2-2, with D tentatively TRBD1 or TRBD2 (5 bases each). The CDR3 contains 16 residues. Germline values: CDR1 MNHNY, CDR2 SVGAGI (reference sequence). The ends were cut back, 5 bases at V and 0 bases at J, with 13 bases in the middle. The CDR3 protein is CASSVPGTTNTGELFF. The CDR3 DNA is TGTGCCAGCAGTGTCCCCGGGACGACGAACACCGGGGAGCTGTTTTTT.

CDR3 region: CASSLGPQAGVRGSGNTIYF. The CDR3 DNA reads TGCGCCAGCAGCTTGGGACCTCAGGCTGGGGTCCGAGGATCCGGAAACACCATATATTTT. The rearrangement joins TRBV5-1 to TRBJ1-3; D not certain. Germline lookup yields CDR1 SGHRS and CDR2 YFSETQ. V was cut by 0 bases and J by 4 bases, with 26 bases left in between. The CDR3 is 20 amino acids. Complete variable domain (other parts from reference TRBV5-1 and TRBJ1-3): KAGVTQTPRYLIKTRGQQVTLSCSPISGHRSVSWYQQTPGQGLQFLFEYFSETQRNKGNFPGRFSGRQFSNSRSEMNVSTLELGDSALYLCASSLGPQAGVRGSGNTIYFGEGSWLTVV.

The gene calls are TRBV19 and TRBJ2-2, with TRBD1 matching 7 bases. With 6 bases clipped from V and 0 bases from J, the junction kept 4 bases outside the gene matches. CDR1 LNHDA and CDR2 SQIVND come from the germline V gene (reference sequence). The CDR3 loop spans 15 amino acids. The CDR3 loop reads CASSQGTANTGELFF. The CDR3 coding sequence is TGTGCCAGTAGCCAAGGGACAGCGAACACCGGGGAGCTGTTTTTT.

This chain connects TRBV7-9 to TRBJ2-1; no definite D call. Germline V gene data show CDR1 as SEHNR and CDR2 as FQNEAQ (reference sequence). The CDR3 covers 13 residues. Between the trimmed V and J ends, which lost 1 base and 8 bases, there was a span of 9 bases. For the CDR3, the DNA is TGTGCCAGCAGCTTAGGTTACGTGGATGAGCAGTTCTTC. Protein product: CASSLGYVDEQFF.

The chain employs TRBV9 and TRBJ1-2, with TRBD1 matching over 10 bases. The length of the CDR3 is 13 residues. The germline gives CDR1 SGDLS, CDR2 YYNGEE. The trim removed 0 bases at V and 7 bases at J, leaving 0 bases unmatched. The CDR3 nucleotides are TGTGCCAGCAGCGTAGGGACAGGGGGTGGCTACACCTTC. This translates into CASSVGTGGGYTF.

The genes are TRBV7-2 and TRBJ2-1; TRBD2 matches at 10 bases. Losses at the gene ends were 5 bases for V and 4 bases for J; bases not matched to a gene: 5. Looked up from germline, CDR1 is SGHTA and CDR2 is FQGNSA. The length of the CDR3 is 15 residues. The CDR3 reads CASSLGLANYNEQFF. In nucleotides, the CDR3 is TGTGCCAGCAGCCTGGGACTAGCGAATTACAATGAGCAGTTCTTC.

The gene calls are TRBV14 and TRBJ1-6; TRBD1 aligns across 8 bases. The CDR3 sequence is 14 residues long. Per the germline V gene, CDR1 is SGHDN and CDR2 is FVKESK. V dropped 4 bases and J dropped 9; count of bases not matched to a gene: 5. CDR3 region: CASSLDRGVSPLHF. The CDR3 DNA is TGTGCCAGCAGCCTCGACAGGGGTGTTTCACCCCTCCACTTT.

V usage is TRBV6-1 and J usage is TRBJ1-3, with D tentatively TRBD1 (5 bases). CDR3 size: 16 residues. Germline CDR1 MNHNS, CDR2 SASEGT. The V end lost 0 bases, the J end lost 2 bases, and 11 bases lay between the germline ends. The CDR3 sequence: CASSEAITGTGNTIYF. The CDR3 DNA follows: TGTGCCAGCAGTGAAGCGATTACAGGCACTGGAAACACCATATATTTT.

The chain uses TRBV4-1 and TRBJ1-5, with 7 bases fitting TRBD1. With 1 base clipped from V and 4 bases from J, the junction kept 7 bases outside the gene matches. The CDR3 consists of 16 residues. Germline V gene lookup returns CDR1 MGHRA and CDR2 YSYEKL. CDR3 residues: CASSQASGQRNQPQHF. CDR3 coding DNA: TGCGCCAGCAGCCAAGCCTCGGGACAGAGAAATCAGCCCCAGCATTTT.

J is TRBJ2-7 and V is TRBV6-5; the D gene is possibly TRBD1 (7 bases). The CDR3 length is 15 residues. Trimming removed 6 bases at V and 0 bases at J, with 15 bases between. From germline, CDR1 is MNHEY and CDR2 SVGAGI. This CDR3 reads CASSSQGGDSYEQYF. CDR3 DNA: TGTGCCAGCAGCTCCCAGGGGGGAGACTCCTACGAGCAGTACTTC.

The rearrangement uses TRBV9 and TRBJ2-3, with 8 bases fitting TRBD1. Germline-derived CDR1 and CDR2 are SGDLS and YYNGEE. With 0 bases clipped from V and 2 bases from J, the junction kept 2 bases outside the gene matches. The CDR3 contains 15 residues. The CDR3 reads CASSVEGQATDTQYF. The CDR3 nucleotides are TGTGCCAGCAGCGTAGAGGGACAGGCCACAGATACGCAGTATTTT.

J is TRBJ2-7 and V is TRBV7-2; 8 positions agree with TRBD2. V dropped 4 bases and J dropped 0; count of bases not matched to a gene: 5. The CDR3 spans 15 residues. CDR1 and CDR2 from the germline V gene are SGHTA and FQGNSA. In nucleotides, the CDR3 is TGTGCCAGCAGCTCTGGACTAGCCTACTCCTACGAGCAGTACTTC. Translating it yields CASSSGLAYSYEQYF.

The CDR3 sequence is CASSWGVDQPQHF. The CDR3 DNA follows: TGTGCCAGCAGCTGGGGGGTCGATCAGCCCCAGCATTTT. The rearrangement joins TRBV5-4 to TRBJ1-5; D possibly corresponds to TRBD1 (5 bases). The CDR3 has 13 amino acids. CDR1 is SGHNT, CDR2 YYREEE, per germline (reference sequence). Trimming left V 3 bases short and J 5 bases short, with 9 bases between.

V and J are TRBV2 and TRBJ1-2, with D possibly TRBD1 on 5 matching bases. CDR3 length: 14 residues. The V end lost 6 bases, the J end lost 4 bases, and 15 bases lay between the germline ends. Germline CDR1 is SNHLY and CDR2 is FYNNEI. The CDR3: CASSSKGQLYGYTF. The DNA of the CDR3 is TGTGCCAGCAGCTCTAAAGGACAACTCTATGGCTACACCTTC.

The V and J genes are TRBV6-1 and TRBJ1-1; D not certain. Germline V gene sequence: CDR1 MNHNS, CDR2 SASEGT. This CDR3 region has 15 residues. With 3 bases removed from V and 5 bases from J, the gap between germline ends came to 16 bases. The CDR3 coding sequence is TGTGCCAGCAGTGAGGGCCCTAGGGTTACGACTGAAGCTTTCTTT. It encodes CASSEGPRVTTEAFF.